This T cell receptor (beta chain) was sequenced for a study (dated by TCRdb to between 2015 and 2017). Describing the broader study: The study examined whether tumor-infiltrating Tregs in breast cancer are drawn from blood Tregs or arise in situ by conversion from other CD4+ T cell subsets. The study at large found these results: The larger-cohort validation was restricted to a single TCR beta V-J rearrangement rather than whole repertoires. The TCR alpha and beta sequences of tumor-infiltrating Tregs showed the greatest overlap with tumor naive CD4+ T cells, followed by blood naive CD4+ T cells. In terms of TCR gene usage, tumor memory CD4+ T cells clustered together with blood and lymph node memory CD4+ cells, as well as with lymph node naive CD4+ cells.

CD4+CD45RO+CD25- cells were isolated as memory CD4+ T cells. Tregs, naive and memory CD4+ T cells from tumor, blood and ipsilateral draining lymph nodes of about five breast cancer patients underwent full-length TCR alpha and beta sequencing. Tumor tissue and lymph nodes from ipsilateral axillary dissection were perfused with PBS, minced and digested with collagenase I and hyaluronidase. Mononuclear cells from lymph nodes or 45 to 60 ml of peripheral blood were isolated by Ficoll density gradient centrifugation. Sorted cell populations were confirmed by FACS to exceed 90% purity. To note about this clonotype: Its antigen specificity is not known. It may be a read error: a sequence one base away is much more abundant.

Spanning cysteine to phenylalanine, the CDR3 consists of 14 amino acids. The kept DNA is CDR3 alone, 42 bases in frame from the first base. Per the germline V gene (reference sequence), DFQATT is the CDR1 and SNEGSKA is the CDR2. The V and J ends are trimmed by 1 base and 5 bases, leaving 14 bases between them. Full-length TCR variable regions were amplified by 5' RACE PCR using constant-region reverse primers, and then by semi-nested PCR using Nested Universal Primer A. Using the ReliaPrep RNA Cell Miniprep System, total RNA was extracted, and the SMARTer RACE 5'/3' Kit was then used to reverse transcribe the RNA into 5'RACE-ready cDNA. An Illumina MiSeq was used to sequence the full-length TCR alpha and beta libraries, which had been barcoded with multiplex adaptors. Concerning the study's data processing: For each of nine subset-tissue groups, sequencing data from the five patients were pooled, and the groups were compared by unsupervised clustering of TCR gene usage. Repertoire similarity was calculated with the Morisita-Horn index, weighting shared sequences by their contribution to each repertoire. Clones were called with MiXCR by TCRdb after fastp trimmed the public reads at Q25, and only in-frame beta chains were retained. A single entry per CDR3 protein holds the most common genes and DNA from its merged rows. Clone size and V and J calls follow TCRdb, not the original study. This sample has approximately 60,000 distinct CDR3 sequences in its table, and 20% to 25% of those were observed once. About 2.7% of the sample belongs to the ten largest clones.

The chain is encoded by TRBV20-1 joined to TRBJ2-5; the D gene is perhaps TRBD1 or TRBD2, as each covers 5 bases. The clonotype originates from a female donor with breast cancer. The material sequenced was memory CD4+ T cells sorted from a lymph node. The label giving this sample's cell subset or site can be read as: memory CD4+ T cells, CD4+CD45RO+CD25-. At the DNA level, the sequence is TGCAGTGCTAGAGCCCCGGGACGGGGTGAGACCCAGTACTTC. It translates to CSARAPGRGETQYF.